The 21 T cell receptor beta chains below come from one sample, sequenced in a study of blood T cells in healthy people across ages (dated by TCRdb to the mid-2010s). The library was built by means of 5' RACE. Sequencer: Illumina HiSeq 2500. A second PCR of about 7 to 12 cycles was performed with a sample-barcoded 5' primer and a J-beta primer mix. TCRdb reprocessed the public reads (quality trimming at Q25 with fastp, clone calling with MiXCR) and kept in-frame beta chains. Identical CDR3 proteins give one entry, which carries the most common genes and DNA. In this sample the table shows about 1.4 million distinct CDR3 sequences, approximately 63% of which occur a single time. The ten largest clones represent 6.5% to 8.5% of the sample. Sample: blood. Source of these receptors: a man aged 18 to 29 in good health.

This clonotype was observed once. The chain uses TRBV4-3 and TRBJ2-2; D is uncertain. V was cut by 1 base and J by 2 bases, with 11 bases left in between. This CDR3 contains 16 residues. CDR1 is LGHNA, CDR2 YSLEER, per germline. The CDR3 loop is CASSQGTAQNTGELFF. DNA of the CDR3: TGCGCCAGCAGCCAAGGGACGGCGCAAAACACCGGGGAGCTGTTTTTT.

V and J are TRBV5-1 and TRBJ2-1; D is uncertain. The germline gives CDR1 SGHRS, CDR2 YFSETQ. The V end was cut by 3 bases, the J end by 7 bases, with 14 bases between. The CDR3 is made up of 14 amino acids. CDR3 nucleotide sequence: TGCGCCAGCAGCTCGGCCCCCCCAACAAATGAGCAGTTCTTC. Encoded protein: CASSSAPPTNEQFF.

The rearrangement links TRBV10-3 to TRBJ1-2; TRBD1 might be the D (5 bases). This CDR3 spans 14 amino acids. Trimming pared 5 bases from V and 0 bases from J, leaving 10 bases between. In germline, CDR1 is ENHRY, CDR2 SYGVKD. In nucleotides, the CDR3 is TGTGCCATCAGTCCGGACACGACTAACTATGGCTACACCTTC. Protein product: CAISPDTTNYGYTF.

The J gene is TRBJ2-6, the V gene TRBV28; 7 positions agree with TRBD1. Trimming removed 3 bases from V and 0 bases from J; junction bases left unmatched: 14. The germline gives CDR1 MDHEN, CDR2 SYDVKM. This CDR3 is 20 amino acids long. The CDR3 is CASSLPGQTNWDSGANVLTF. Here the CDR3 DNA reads TGTGCCAGCAGTTTGCCGGGACAGACGAATTGGGACTCTGGGGCCAACGTCCTGACTTTC.

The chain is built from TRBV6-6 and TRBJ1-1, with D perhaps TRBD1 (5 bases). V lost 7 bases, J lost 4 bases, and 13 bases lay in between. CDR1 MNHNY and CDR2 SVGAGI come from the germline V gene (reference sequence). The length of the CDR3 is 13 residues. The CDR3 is CASTSGALTEAFF. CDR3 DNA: TGTGCCAGCACCTCTGGGGCCCTCACTGAAGCTTTCTTT.

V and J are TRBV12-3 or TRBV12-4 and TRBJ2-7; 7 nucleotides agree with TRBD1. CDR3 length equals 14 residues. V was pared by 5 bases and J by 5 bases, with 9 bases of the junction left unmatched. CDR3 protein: CASSQRQGRDEQYF. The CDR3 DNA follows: TGTGCCAGCAGTCAAAGACAGGGACGGGACGAGCAGTACTTC.

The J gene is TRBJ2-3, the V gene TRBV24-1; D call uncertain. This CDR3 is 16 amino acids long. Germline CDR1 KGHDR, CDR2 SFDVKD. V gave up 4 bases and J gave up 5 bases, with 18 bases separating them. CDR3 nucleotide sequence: TGTGCCACCAGTGAGAGAGAGCACGGCCCGAGAGATACGCAGTATTTT. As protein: CATSEREHGPRDTQYF.

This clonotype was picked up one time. The chain's CDR3 is CASSHPSSPYNEQFF. In nucleotides, the CDR3 is TGTGCCAGCAGCCACCCGTCCAGCCCTTACAATGAGCAGTTCTTC. This rearrangement joins TRBV7-9 to TRBJ2-1; D remains ambiguous. The CDR3 loop spans 15 amino acids. Per the germline V gene, CDR1 is SEHNR and CDR2 is FQNEAQ (reference sequence). Trimming cost V 5 bases and J 4 bases, with 15 bases left between them.

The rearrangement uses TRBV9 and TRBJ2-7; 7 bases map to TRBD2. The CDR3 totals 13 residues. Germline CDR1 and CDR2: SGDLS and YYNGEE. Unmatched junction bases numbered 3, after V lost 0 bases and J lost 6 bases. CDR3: CASSVEGGVEQYF. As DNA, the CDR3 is TGTGCCAGCAGCGTAGAGGGAGGGGTCGAGCAGTACTTC.

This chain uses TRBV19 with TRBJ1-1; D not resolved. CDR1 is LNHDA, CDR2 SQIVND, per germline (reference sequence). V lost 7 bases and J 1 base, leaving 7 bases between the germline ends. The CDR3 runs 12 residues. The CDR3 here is CASTWQNTEAFF. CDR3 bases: TGTGCCAGTACATGGCAGAACACTGAAGCTTTCTTT.

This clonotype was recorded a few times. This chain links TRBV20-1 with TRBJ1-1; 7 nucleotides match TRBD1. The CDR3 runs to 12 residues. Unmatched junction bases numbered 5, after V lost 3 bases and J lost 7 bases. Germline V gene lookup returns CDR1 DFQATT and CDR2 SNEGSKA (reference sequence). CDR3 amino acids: CSASRGSDEAFF. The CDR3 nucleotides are TGCAGTGCTAGCAGGGGGTCGGATGAAGCTTTCTTT.

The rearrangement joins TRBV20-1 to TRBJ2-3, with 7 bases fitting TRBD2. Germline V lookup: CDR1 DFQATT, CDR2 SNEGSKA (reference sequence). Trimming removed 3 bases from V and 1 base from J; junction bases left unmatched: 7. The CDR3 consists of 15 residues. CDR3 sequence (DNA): TGCAGTGCTAGTCTTTTAGCGGGCCGCACAGATACGCAGTATTTT. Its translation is CSASLLAGRTDTQYF.

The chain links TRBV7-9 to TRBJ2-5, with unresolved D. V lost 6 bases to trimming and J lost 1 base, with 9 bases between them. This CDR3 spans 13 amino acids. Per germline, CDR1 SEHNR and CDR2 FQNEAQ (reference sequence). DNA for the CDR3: TGTGCCAGCAGTCAAGTAGTCCAAGAGACCCAGTACTTC. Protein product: CASSQVVQETQYF.

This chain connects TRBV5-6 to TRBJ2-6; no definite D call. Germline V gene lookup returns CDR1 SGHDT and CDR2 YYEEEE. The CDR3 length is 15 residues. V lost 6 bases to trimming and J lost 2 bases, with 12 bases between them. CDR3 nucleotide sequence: TGTGCCAGCAACCTAATTCGAACTGGGGCCAACGTCCTGACTTTC. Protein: CASNLIRTGANVLTF.

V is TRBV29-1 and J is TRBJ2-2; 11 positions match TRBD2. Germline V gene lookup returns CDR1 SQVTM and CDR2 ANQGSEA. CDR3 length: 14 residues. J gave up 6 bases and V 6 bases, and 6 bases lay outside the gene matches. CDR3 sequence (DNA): TGCAGCGTGAAAATAGCGGGGGGGCCCGGGGAGCTGTTTTTT. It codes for CSVKIAGGPGELFF.

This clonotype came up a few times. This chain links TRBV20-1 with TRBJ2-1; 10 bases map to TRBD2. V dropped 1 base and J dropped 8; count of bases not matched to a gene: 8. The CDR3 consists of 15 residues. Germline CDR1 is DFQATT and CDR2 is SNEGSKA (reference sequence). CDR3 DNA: TGCAGTGCTAGAGTCTTTAGCGGGGGGTTCTATGAGCAGTTCTTC. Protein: CSARVFSGGFYEQFF.

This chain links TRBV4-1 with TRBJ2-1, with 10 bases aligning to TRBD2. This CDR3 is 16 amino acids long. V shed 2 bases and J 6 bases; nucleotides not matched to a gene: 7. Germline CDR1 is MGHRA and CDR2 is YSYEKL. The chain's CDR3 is CASSQLAGEFRNEQFF. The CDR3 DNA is TGCGCCAGCAGCCAACTAGCGGGAGAGTTTCGCAATGAGCAGTTCTTC.

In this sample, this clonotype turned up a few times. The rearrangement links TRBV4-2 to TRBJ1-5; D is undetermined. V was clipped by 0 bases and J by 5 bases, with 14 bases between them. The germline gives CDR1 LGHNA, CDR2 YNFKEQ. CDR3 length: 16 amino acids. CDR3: CASSQDKTAFYQPQHF. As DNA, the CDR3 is TGTGCCAGCAGCCAAGACAAGACGGCTTTCTATCAGCCCCAGCATTTT.

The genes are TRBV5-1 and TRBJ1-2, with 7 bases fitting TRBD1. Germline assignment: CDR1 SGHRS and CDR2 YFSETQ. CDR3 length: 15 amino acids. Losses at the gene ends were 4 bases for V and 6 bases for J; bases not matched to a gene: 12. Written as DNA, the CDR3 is TGCGCCAGCAGCCGATCGGGACAGCCCTCCAATGGCTACACCTTC. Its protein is CASSRSGQPSNGYTF.

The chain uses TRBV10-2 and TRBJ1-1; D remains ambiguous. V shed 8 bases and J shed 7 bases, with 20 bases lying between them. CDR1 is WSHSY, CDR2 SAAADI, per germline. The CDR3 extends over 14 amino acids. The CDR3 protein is CASGRGRHFFEAFF. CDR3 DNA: TGCGCCAGCGGCCGCGGGAGACACTTTTTTGAAGCTTTCTTT.

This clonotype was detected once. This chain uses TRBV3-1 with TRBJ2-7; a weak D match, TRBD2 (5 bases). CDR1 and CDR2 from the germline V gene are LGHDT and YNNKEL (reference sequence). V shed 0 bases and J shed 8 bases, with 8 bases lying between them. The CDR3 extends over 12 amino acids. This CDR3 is CASSQEQRKQYF. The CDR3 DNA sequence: TGTGCCAGCAGCCAAGAACAGCGGAAGCAGTACTTC.